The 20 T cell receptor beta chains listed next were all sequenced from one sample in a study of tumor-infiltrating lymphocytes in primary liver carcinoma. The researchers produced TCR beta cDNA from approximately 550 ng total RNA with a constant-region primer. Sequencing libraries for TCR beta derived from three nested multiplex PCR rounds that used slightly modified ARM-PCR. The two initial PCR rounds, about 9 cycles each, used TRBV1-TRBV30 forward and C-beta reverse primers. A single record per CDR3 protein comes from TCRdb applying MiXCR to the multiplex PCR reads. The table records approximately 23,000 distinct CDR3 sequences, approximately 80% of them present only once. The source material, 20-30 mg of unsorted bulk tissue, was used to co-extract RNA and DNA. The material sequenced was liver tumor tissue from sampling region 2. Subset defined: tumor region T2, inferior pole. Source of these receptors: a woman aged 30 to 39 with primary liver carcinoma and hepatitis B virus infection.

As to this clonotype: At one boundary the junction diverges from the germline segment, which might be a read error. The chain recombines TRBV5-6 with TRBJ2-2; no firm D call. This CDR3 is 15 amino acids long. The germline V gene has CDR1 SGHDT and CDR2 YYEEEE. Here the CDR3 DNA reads TGTGCCAGTAGCTTGGCACACAGAGTCGCCGGCGAGCTGTTTTTT. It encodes CASSLAHRVAGELFF.

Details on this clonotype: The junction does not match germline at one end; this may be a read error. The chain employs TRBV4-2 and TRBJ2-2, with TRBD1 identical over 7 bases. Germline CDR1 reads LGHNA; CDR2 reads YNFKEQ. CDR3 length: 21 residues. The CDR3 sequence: CTNSQVFFGQEPTKNTGELCF. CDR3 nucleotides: TGTACCAACAGCCAAGTATTTTTCGGACAGGAGCCGACAAAGAACACCGGGGAGCTGTGTTTT.

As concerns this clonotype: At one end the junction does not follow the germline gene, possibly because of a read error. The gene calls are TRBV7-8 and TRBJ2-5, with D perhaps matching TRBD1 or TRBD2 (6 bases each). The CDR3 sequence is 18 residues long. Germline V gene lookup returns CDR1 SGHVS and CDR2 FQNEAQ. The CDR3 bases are TGTGCCAGTAGCTTAGGGGGACCTAGCGCGCGTTATCAAGAGACGCAGTACTTC. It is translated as CASSLGGPSARYQETQYF.

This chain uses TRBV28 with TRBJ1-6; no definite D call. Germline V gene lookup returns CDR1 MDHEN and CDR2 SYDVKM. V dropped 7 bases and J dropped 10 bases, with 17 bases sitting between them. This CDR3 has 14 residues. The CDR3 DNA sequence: TGTGCCAGCAATGGACTATCAGGAGCCTCACCCCTCCACTTT. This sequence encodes CASNGLSGASPLHF.

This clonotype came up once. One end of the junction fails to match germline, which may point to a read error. DNA of the CDR3: TGCGGCGTTCTCAACGGGAGAACCACTGAAGCTTTCTTC. It specifies CGVLNGRTTEAFF. V usage is TRBV29-1 and J usage is TRBJ1-1; D gene unclear. Germline CDR1 SQVTM, CDR2 ANQGSEA. This CDR3 has 13 residues.

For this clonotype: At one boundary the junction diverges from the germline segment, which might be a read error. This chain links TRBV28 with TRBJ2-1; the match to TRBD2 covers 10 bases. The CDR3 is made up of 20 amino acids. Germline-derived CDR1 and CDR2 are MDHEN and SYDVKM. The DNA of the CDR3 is TGTGCCAGCAGTTCTCCCTCTTCGGTTTTAGCGGGAGGTAGCCCCAATGAGAAGTTCTTC. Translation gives CASSSPSSVLAGGSPNEKFF. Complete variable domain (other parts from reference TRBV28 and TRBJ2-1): DVKVTQSSRYLVKRTGEKVFLECVQDMDHENMFWYRQDPGLGLRLIYFSYDVKMKEKGDIPEGYSVSREKKERFSLILESASTNQTSMYLCASSSPSSVLAGGSPNEKFFGPGTRLTVL.

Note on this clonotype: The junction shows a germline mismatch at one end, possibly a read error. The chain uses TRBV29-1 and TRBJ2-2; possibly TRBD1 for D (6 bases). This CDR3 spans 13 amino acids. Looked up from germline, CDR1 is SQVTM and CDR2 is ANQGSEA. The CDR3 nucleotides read TGCAGCGTTGAGAGACGGGACACCAGGGAGCTGTTTTTT. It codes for CSVERRDTRELFF.

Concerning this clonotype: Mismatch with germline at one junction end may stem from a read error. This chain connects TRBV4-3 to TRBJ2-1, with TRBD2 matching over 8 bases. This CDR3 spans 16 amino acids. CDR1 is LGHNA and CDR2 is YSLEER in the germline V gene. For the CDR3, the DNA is TGCGCCAGCAGCCAAGATGCGGGAGGCTCATACAATGAGCAGTCCTTC. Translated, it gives CASSQDAGGSYNEQSF.

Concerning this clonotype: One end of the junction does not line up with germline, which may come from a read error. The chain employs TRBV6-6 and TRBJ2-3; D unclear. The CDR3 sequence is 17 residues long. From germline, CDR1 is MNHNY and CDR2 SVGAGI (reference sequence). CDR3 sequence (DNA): TGTGCCAGCAGTTATCAGACCGGACCTCGACGCCCAGATACGCAATATTTT. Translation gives CASSYQTGPRRPDTQYF.

CDR3 residues: CACGYQDNQPQHF. The DNA of the CDR3 is TGTGCCTGCGGTTACCAGGACAATCAGCCCCAGCATTTT. The chain has TRBV6-2 or TRBV6-3 and TRBJ1-5; D ambiguous. This CDR3 contains 13 residues. The germline gives CDR1 MNHEY, CDR2 SVGEGT. V lost 11 bases and J lost 3, with 14 bases in between.

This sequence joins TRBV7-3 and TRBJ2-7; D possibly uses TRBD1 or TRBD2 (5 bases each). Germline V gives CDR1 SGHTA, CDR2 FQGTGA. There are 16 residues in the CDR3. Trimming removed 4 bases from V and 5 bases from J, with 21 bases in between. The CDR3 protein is CASSSPLTGRDDEQYF. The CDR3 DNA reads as TGTGCCAGCAGCTCGCCACTAACGGGACGAGACGACGAGCAGTACTTC.

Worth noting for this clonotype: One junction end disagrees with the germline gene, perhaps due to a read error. The CDR3 DNA reads as TGTGTCAGCGGCTTTTTATGGGCCGGCACTGAAGCTTTCTTC. It codes for CVSGFLWAGTEAFF. V gene TRBV11-2 combines with J gene TRBJ1-1; D is undetermined. The CDR3 has 14 amino acids. The germline gives CDR1 SGHAT, CDR2 FQNNGV.

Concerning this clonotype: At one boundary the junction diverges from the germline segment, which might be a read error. The CDR3 bases are TGTGCCAGTAGTTGCGGCCCGACCGAGCGAACCCAGTACTTC. Translation: CASSCGPTERTQYF. The chain couples TRBV6-2 or TRBV6-3 to TRBJ2-5, with D unresolved. Germline lookup yields CDR1 MNHEY and CDR2 SVGEGT. The CDR3 extends over 14 amino acids.

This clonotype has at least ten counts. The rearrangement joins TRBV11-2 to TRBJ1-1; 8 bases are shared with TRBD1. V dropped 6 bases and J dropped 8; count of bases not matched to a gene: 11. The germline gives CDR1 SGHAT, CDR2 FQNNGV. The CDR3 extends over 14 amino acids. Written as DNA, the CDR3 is TGTGCCAGCAGGACCCTAGGACAGGGCGGCGAAGCTTTCTTT. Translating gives CASRTLGQGGEAFF.

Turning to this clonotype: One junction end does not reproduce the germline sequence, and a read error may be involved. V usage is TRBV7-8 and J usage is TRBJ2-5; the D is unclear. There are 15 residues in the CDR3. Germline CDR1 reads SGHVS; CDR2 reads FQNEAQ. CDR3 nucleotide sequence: TGTGCCAGTAGCTTATCCCTGAGGCCACGGGAGACCCAGTACTTC. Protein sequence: CASSLSLRPRETQYF. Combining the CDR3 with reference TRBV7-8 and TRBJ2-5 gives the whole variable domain GAGVSQSPRYKVAKRGQDVALRCDPISGHVSLFWYQQALGQGPEFLTYFQNEAQLDKSGLPSDRFFAERPEGSVSTLKIQRTQQEDSAVYLCASSLSLRPRETQYFGPGTRLLVL.

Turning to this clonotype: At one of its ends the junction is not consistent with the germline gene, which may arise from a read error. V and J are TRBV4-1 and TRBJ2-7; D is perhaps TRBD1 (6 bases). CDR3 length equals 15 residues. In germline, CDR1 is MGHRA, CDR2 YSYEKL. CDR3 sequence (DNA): TGCGCCAGCAGCCTAGCAGGGGTTAACTCCTACGAGCAGCGCTTC. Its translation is CASSLAGVNSYEQRF.

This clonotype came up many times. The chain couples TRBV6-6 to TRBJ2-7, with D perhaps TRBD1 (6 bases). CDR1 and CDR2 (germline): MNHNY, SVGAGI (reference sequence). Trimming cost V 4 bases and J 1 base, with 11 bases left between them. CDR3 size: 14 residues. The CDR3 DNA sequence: TGTGCCAGCAGTTCGGACAGCTTTTCCTACGAGCAGTACTTC. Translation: CASSSDSFSYEQYF.

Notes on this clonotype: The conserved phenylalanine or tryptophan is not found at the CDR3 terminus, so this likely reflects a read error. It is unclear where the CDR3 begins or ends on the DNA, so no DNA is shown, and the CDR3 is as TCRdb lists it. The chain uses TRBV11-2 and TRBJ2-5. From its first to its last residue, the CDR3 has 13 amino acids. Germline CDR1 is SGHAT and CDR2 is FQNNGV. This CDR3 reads CASSPRKIETQNL.

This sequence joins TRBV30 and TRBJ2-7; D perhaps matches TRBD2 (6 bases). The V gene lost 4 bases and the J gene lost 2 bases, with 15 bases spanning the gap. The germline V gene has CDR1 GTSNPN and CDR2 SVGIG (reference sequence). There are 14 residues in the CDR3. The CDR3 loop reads CAWISAGLPYEQYF. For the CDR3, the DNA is TGTGCCTGGATCAGTGCGGGGCTGCCCTACGAGCAGTACTTC.

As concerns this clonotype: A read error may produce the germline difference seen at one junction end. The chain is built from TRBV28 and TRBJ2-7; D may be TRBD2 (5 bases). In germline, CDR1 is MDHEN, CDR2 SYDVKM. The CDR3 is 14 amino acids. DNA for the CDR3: TGTGCCAGCAGTCCCCGGGGAGTGTCATACGAGCAGCACTTC. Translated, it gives CASSPRGVSYEQHF.